This T cell receptor beta chain was sequenced in a study of shared clonotypes between healthy human individuals. Overall study results and limits: Naive subsets usually exceeded memory subsets in estimated richness.

A note on this clone: Its antigen is undetermined.

The protocol was immunoSEQ multiplex PCR, while the TCRdb copy is restricted to in-frame clones and leaves out a portion. The sample consists of some 1 million clones, more than 60% of them appearing once. Between the trimmed V and J ends, which lost 0 bases and 8 bases, there was a span of 8 bases. CDR1 SGHRS and CDR2 YFSETQ come from the germline V gene. This CDR3 is 12 amino acids long. The sequence came from a man aged 18 to 35 in good health. The sample consisted of memory CD4+ T cells sorted from blood. Stated subset: CD45RA-negative fraction. The chain recombines TRBV5-1 with TRBJ1-2; D is perhaps TRBD1 (5 bases). CDR3 region: CASSLDGTGYTF. DNA of the CDR3: TGCGCCAGCAGCTTGGATGGGACCGGCTACACCTTC. Looking up the rest from reference TRBV5-1 and TRBJ1-2 gives the full variable domain: KAGVTQTPRYLIKTRGQQVTLSCSPISGHRSVSWYQQTPGQGLQFLFEYFSETQRNKGNFPGRFSGRQFSNSRSEMNVSTLELGDSALYLCASSLDGTGYTFGSGTRLTVV.